This entry is about one TCR beta chain. Its antigen is not known. This table comes from immunoSEQ multiplex PCR, and its TCRdb copy is limited to in-frame clones, with some not included. The sample contains fewer than 650,000 clones, roughly 79% of which appear only once. This specimen comes from a study of shared clonotypes between healthy human individuals. Findings of the study overall: Expectations were that clonotype sharing among donors would be affected by sequencing depth.

Germline V gives CDR1 MNHEY, CDR2 SVGAGI. The CDR3 runs 16 residues. Trimming shortened V by 2 bases and J by 7 bases, and 20 bases separated the two germline ends. Sequenced sample: PBMCs. This chain joins TRBV6-5 and TRBJ2-5; D may be TRBD1 or TRBD2 (5 bases each). The TCR sequence derives from a woman between 40 and 50 years old in good health. Some clones in this sample may be carry-over from other donors' samples. The CDR3 loop reads CASSYRPPGTGMTQYF. CDR3 DNA: TGTGCCAGCAGTTACAGGCCCCCGGGGACCGGGATGACCCAGTACTTC.